The clone carrying this TCR beta chain was counted ten times or more. What it binds is unknown. The germline V gene has CDR1 LGHDT and CDR2 YNNKEL (reference sequence). Unmatched junction bases numbered 9, after V lost 2 bases and J lost 4 bases. This CDR3 is built from 16 residues. The entry originates in a study of identical twins. Study findings and constraints: Beta clonotypes that were abundant in cord blood contained fewer insertions, a pattern absent from memory repertoires.

TCRdb independently ran MiXCR on the 5' RACE reads; one entry per CDR3 protein. The table shows about 280,000 distinct CDR3 sequences, with about 8% occurring only once. These sequences were also reported in another study, on yellow fever vaccine responses in identical twins.

The receptor comes from a woman aged 18-35 years in good health. Sequencing input: memory (CD45RO+) T cells sorted from blood. The chain carries TRBV3-1 and TRBJ2-3; 7 bases are a match to TRBD2. The DNA of the CDR3 is TGTGCCAGCAGCCAACTGATCAGCGGGAACTCAGATACGCAGTATTTT. Amino acid sequence: CASSQLISGNSDTQYF.